The rows below give T cell receptor beta chains drawn from one sample of a study of cytotoxic CD8 clonotypes in ibrutinib-treated CLL. Profiling relied on immunoSEQ multiplex PCR, and the TCRdb table lists in-frame clones only, not all of them. The sample includes 80,000 to 95,000 clones, roughly 77% seen only once; the top ten take roughly 4.8%. The sample consisted of PBMCs, taken after 12 months of ibrutinib treatment. The receptors derive from a human donor with chronic lymphocytic leukemia. Each CDR3 is given with its conserved first and last residue. D genes are given only for firm matches. The listing skips clone size in some rows; elsewhere it reads once, few, many or a size class.

v_gene: TRBV6-6; d_gene: TRBD1; abundance: -; j_gene: TRBJ1-2; CDR3nt: TGTGCCAGCAGTTACTCGGACAGGTCGGGTGGCTACACCTTC; CDR3aa: CASSYSDRSGGYTF
v_gene: TRBV7-2; d_gene: -; abundance: -; j_gene: TRBJ1-1; CDR3nt: TGTGCCAGCAGCGCCTGGGTCAACACTGAAGCTTTCTTT; CDR3aa: CASSAWVNTEAFF
v_gene: TRBV6-5; d_gene: -; abundance: -; j_gene: TRBJ1-5; CDR3nt: TGTGCCAGCAGTCAGGACCTGAGCAATCAGCCCCAGCATTTT; CDR3aa: CASSQDLSNQPQHF
v_gene: TRBV19; d_gene: -; abundance: -; j_gene: TRBJ2-5; CDR3nt: TGTGCCAGTAGTTACGGAGGGCAAGAGACCCAGTACTTC; CDR3aa: CASSYGGQETQYF
v_gene: TRBV2; d_gene: -; abundance: -; j_gene: TRBJ1-3; CDR3nt: TGTGCCAGCTGGTGGGCAGCTGGAAACACCATATATTTT; CDR3aa: CASWWAAGNTIYF
v_gene: TRBV4-3; d_gene: TRBD1; abundance: -; j_gene: TRBJ1-4; CDR3nt: TGCGCCAGCAGCCAGCGGACAGGGGCGCACAATGAAAAACTGTTTTTT; CDR3aa: CASSQRTGAHNEKLFF
v_gene: TRBV30; d_gene: -; abundance: -; j_gene: TRBJ1-6; CDR3nt: TGTGCCTGGAGGATGGGGGGTAGGGGACCCCTCCACTTT; CDR3aa: CAWRMGGRGPLHF
v_gene: TRBV4-2; d_gene: -; abundance: many; j_gene: TRBJ1-4; CDR3nt: TGTGCCAGCAGCCCAGTCGGGGGGGGATTCGGAAAACTGTTTTTT; CDR3aa: CASSPVGGGFGKLFF
v_gene: TRBV6-6; d_gene: TRBD2; abundance: -; j_gene: TRBJ2-1; CDR3nt: TGTGCCAGCAGCCCCGAGGGGCGGGGGGGCCGGGATGAGCAGTTCTTC; CDR3aa: CASSPEGRGGRDEQFF
v_gene: TRBV28; d_gene: -; abundance: -; j_gene: TRBJ2-4; CDR3nt: TGTGCCAGCAACGGGAGGACAGGGCCGACCAAAAACATTCAGTACTTC; CDR3aa: CASNGRTGPTKNIQYF
v_gene: TRBV7-9; d_gene: -; abundance: many; j_gene: TRBJ2-3; CDR3nt: TGTGCCAGCAGCCACCTAGGCACGACAGATACGCAGTATTTT; CDR3aa: CASSHLGTTDTQYF
v_gene: TRBV18; d_gene: -; abundance: -; j_gene: TRBJ2-5; CDR3nt: TGTGCCAGCTCACCAAACCAAGAGACCCAGTACTTC; CDR3aa: CASSPNQETQYF
v_gene: TRBV5-1; d_gene: -; abundance: -; j_gene: TRBJ1-1; CDR3nt: TGCGCCAGCAGCTTGGGGGGGAACATGAACACTGAAGCTTTCTTT; CDR3aa: CASSLGGNMNTEAFF
v_gene: TRBV7-3; d_gene: TRBD1; abundance: -; j_gene: TRBJ1-1; CDR3nt: TGTGCCAGCAGCTTAAGCGGCAGGGGGCACACTGAAGCTTTCTTT; CDR3aa: CASSLSGRGHTEAFF
v_gene: TRBV18; d_gene: TRBD2; abundance: -; j_gene: TRBJ2-7; CDR3nt: TGTGCCAGCTCACCACCGGGACTAGACTACGAGCAGTACTTC; CDR3aa: CASSPPGLDYEQYF
v_gene: TRBV28; d_gene: TRBD2; abundance: -; j_gene: TRBJ2-3; CDR3nt: TGTGCCAGCAGCCCCTCGGGGCTAGCGGGAGATACGCAGTATTTT; CDR3aa: CASSPSGLAGDTQYF
v_gene: TRBV23-1; d_gene: -; abundance: -; j_gene: TRBJ2-7; CDR3nt: TGCGCCAGCAGTCACCCCGGGGTCACAGGGAACTACGAGCAGTACTTC; CDR3aa: CASSHPGVTGNYEQYF
v_gene: TRBV7-2; d_gene: -; abundance: -; j_gene: TRBJ2-5; CDR3nt: TGTGCCAGCAGCCCCCCCGGACTTCAAGAGACCCAGTACTTC; CDR3aa: CASSPPGLQETQYF
v_gene: TRBV6-6; d_gene: -; abundance: few; j_gene: TRBJ2-7; CDR3nt: TGTGCCAGCAGTTACGATTGGGACACCACGTACGAGCAGTACTTC; CDR3aa: CASSYDWDTTYEQYF
v_gene: TRBV18; d_gene: TRBD1; abundance: -; j_gene: TRBJ2-2; CDR3nt: TGTGCCAGCTCTCACCCTACAGGGGGCGGAACCGGGGAGCTGTTTTTT; CDR3aa: CASSHPTGGGTGELFF
v_gene: TRBV28; d_gene: TRBD2; abundance: -; j_gene: TRBJ2-1; CDR3nt: TGTGCCAGCAGGGCCGCGGGAGTAGGCAACAATGAGCAGTTCTTC; CDR3aa: CASRAAGVGNNEQFF
v_gene: TRBV6-5; d_gene: -; abundance: -; j_gene: TRBJ2-2; CDR3nt: TGTGCCAGCACAGGCAGGGTTGCTGGGGAGCTGTTTTTT; CDR3aa: CASTGRVAGELFF
v_gene: TRBV19; d_gene: TRBD2; abundance: -; j_gene: TRBJ2-1; CDR3nt: TGTGCCAGTAGTCTCCCCGGGACTAGCGCTGCTGAGCAGTTCTTC; CDR3aa: CASSLPGTSAAEQFF
v_gene: TRBV18; d_gene: -; abundance: -; j_gene: TRBJ2-1; CDR3nt: TGTGCCAGCTCACTACTAACCAACAATGAGCAGTTCTTC; CDR3aa: CASSLLTNNEQFF
v_gene: TRBV7-2; d_gene: -; abundance: once; j_gene: TRBJ2-5; CDR3nt: TGTGCCAGCAGCAAGGCCAGAGGTGGGGGAACGACCCAGTACTTC; CDR3aa: CASSKARGGGTTQYF
v_gene: TRBV9; d_gene: -; abundance: -; j_gene: TRBJ1-1; CDR3nt: TGTGCCAGCAGCGTAGCTACCGGAGGGGAAGCTTTCTTT; CDR3aa: CASSVATGGEAFF
v_gene: TRBV7-2; d_gene: -; abundance: -; j_gene: TRBJ2-7; CDR3nt: TGTGCCAGCAGCTTAGGGGTGGGGTTGGGCCCCGAGCAGTACTTC; CDR3aa: CASSLGVGLGPEQYF
v_gene: TRBV28; d_gene: -; abundance: -; j_gene: TRBJ2-2; CDR3nt: TGTGCCAGCAGTTTAATGGGGCAGGGTTGGACCGGGGAGCTGTTTTTT; CDR3aa: CASSLMGQGWTGELFF
v_gene: TRBV7-2; d_gene: TRBD1; abundance: -; j_gene: TRBJ1-2; CDR3nt: TGTGCCAGCAGCTACCGCACCCAGACAGGGGGCGGCTACACCTTC; CDR3aa: CASSYRTQTGGGYTF
v_gene: TRBV7-2; d_gene: TRBD1; abundance: once; j_gene: TRBJ2-4; CDR3nt: TGTGCCAGCAGCACCCGACAGGGGACGGGAGCCAAAAACATTCAGTACTTC; CDR3aa: CASSTRQGTGAKNIQYF
v_gene: TRBV7-2; d_gene: -; abundance: -; j_gene: TRBJ2-5; CDR3nt: TGTGCCAGCAGCGCCCCGGGACTCCAAGAGACCCAGTACTTC; CDR3aa: CASSAPGLQETQYF
v_gene: TRBV2; d_gene: -; abundance: -; j_gene: TRBJ2-1; CDR3nt: TGTGCCAGCAAATGGCCTCCGAGGGATGAGCAGTTCTTC; CDR3aa: CASKWPPRDEQFF